This T cell receptor (beta chain) was recovered during a study of shared clonotypes between healthy human individuals. The germline gives CDR1 SGHRS, CDR2 YFSETQ. V dropped 2 bases and J dropped 2; count of bases not matched to a gene: 6. The CDR3 has 15 amino acids. Repertoires were generated with immunoSEQ multiplex PCR, while TCRdb's copy carries only in-frame clones and drops some. The sample comprises 2.3 million or so clones, just over 90% of which are singletons, and 0.39% rests with the top ten. The chain carries TRBV5-1 and TRBJ1-1, with 7 bases matching TRBD1. This clonotype was sampled from a man aged 18 to 35 in good health. Some clones in this sample may be carry-over from other donors' samples. Sequenced sample: naive CD4+ T cells from PBMCs. The sample's subset: CD45RA+ positively selected. The CDR3 loop reads CASSFGGQINTEAFF. DNA for the CDR3: TGCGCCAGCAGCTTTGGGGGACAGATTAACACTGAAGCTTTCTTT.